This is a list of T cell receptor beta chains from one sample in a study of blood T cell repertoires in COVID-19. TCRdb's copy holds only in-frame clones and misses some; the assay was immunoSEQ multiplex PCR. This sample has approximately 380,000 clones; approximately 90% occur once, and the top ten carry 1.2%. Sequences were obtained from PBMCs or T cells enriched from blood (not recorded which). The receptor set was obtained from a woman between 18 and 29 years old who had recovered from COVID-19. Each CDR3 is given with its conserved first and last residue. The order of the fields is J gene, clone size, D gene, V gene, CDR3 protein, CDR3 DNA. D genes are given only for firm matches. A clone size is listed for some rows: how often the clone was seen (once, few, many), or a class if it is expanded.

>TRBJ1-4|NA|TRBD1|TRBV30
CARSGDRGEKLFF
TGTGCCCGCTCCGGGGACAGGGGTGAAAAACTGTTTTTT
>TRBJ2-3|NA|TRBD2|TRBV7-9
CASSSPAGGRTDTQYF
TGTGCCAGCAGCTCCCCAGCGGGGGGTCGCACAGATACGCAGTATTTT
>TRBJ1-2|NA|TRBD1|TRBV6-5
CASSPDRGSLYGYTF
TGTGCCAGCAGTCCCGACAGGGGTAGTCTCTATGGCTACACCTTC
>TRBJ1-6|NA|TRBD1|TRBV19
CASSHGTDISPLHF
TGTGCCAGTAGCCACGGGACAGATATTTCACCCCTCCACTTT
>TRBJ2-7|once|TRBD1|TRBV27
CASSLTVRTGAYEQYF
TGTGCCAGCAGTTTAACGGTACGGACAGGAGCCTACGAGCAGTACTTC
>TRBJ1-3|NA|TRBD1|TRBV6-6
CASKDRSGNTIYF
TGTGCCAGCAAGGACAGGTCTGGAAACACCATATATTTT
>TRBJ1-4|once|NA|TRBV2
CASTGGYEKLFF
TGTGCCAGCACGGGGGGCTATGAAAAACTGTTTTTT
>TRBJ2-3|NA|NA|TRBV30
CAWGQGYGTDTQYF
TGTGCCTGGGGCCAGGGGTACGGCACAGATACGCAGTATTTT
>TRBJ1-2|NA|TRBD1|TRBV13
CASSTTGTGDFFDGYTF
TGTGCCAGCAGCACCACCGGGACAGGGGACTTTTTCGATGGCTACACCTTC
>TRBJ1-1|once|TRBD1|TRBV7-9
CASSKSSGGWNTEAFF
TGTGCCAGCAGCAAATCTTCAGGGGGCTGGAACACTGAAGCTTTCTTT
>TRBJ1-5|NA|TRBD1|TRBV28
CASSFPAGGPSNQPQHF
TGTGCCAGCAGTTTTCCGGCAGGGGGCCCGAGCAATCAGCCCCAGCATTTT
>TRBJ1-1|NA|TRBD1|TRBV2
CASSLQGKNTEAFF
TGTGCCAGCAGCCTACAGGGGAAGAACACTGAAGCTTTCTTT
>TRBJ1-5|NA|TRBD1|TRBV11-2
CASSEGQGVFSNQPQHF
TGTGCCAGCAGCGAGGGACAGGGGGTCTTTAGCAATCAGCCCCAGCATTTT
>TRBJ1-2|NA|TRBD1|TRBV30
CAWSVWRGPFYYGYTF
TGTGCCTGGAGTGTATGGAGGGGGCCTTTTTACTATGGCTACACCTTC
>TRBJ1-1|NA|NA|TRBV7-8
CASTRDAGRNTEAFF
TGTGCCAGCACCCGAGACGCGGGACGGAACACTGAAGCTTTCTTT
>TRBJ1-4|NA|NA|TRBV30
CASGRGYEKLFF
TGTGCCTCTGGGAGGGGCTATGAAAAACTGTTTTTT
>TRBJ1-2|NA|TRBD1|TRBV19
CASSPGTDYYGYTF
TGTGCCAGTAGTCCCGGGACAGACTACTATGGCTACACCTTC
>TRBJ1-5|few|NA|TRBV28
CASSHSQGIQPQHF
TGTGCCAGCAGTCATTCTCAGGGGATTCAGCCCCAGCATTTT
>TRBJ2-2|NA|TRBD1|TRBV7-3
CASSLGQGAGELFF
TGTGCCAGCAGCTTAGGGCAGGGGGCCGGGGAGCTGTTTTTT
>TRBJ1-1|NA|NA|TRBV2
CASSTAGEVTEAFF
TGTGCCAGCAGTACCGCGGGAGAAGTCACTGAAGCTTTCTTT
>TRBJ2-7|NA|NA|TRBV30
CAWKRWGESYEQYF
TGTGCCTGGAAAAGGTGGGGGGAATCCTACGAGCAGTACTTC
>TRBJ1-2|NA|NA|TRBV3-1/TRBV3-2
CASSQVSGSGYTF
TGTGCCAGCAGCCAAGTGAGCGGCTCTGGCTACACCTTC
>TRBJ2-3|NA|TRBD1|TRBV6-5
CASSWGQTTSTDTQYF
TGTGCCAGCAGTTGGGGACAGACCACTAGCACAGATACGCAGTATTTT
>TRBJ1-5|NA|TRBD1|TRBV27
CASSLGTGYVQPQHF
TGTGCCAGCAGTTTAGGGACAGGGTACGTTCAGCCCCAGCATTTT
>TRBJ1-2|NA|TRBD1|TRBV7-8
CASRRGQGGYGYTF
TGTGCCAGCAGACGAGGACAGGGGGGCTATGGCTACACCTTC
>TRBJ1-1|once|NA|TRBV18
CASSLVQASSTEAFF
TGTGCCAGCTCACTGGTGCAGGCGAGTAGCACTGAAGCTTTCTTT
>TRBJ2-3|once|TRBD2|TRBV7-9
CASSLTGGTRTDTQYF
TGTGCCAGCAGCTTAACGGGAGGGACCCGCACAGATACGCAGTATTTT
>TRBJ1-2|NA|TRBD1|TRBV29-1
CSVPGQGGGYTF
TGCAGCGTGCCGGGACAGGGTGGAGGCTACACCTTC
>TRBJ2-7|NA|TRBD1|TRBV2
CASSVTGSSYEQYF
TGTGCCAGCAGTGTGACAGGGAGCTCCTACGAGCAGTACTTC
>TRBJ1-5|NA|NA|TRBV12-2
CASRPDRASQPQHF
TGTGCAAGTCGCCCCGACAGGGCTTCCCAGCCCCAGCATTTT
>TRBJ1-2|NA|NA|TRBV5-1
CASSLSSRAANYGYTF
TGCGCCAGCAGCTTGTCATCGCGGGCAGCTAACTATGGCTACACCTTC
>TRBJ2-2|NA|TRBD1|TRBV7-2
CASSTGQGVDTGELFF
TGTGCCAGCAGCACAGGACAGGGGGTAGACACCGGGGAGCTGTTTTTT
>TRBJ1-2|once|TRBD1|TRBV28
CASSLTAGGNYGYTF
TGTGCCAGCAGTTTAACGGCAGGGGGCAACTATGGCTACACCTTC
>TRBJ1-6|NA|NA|TRBV6-5
CASSYASSPLHF
TGTGCCAGCAGTTACGCCAGTTCACCCCTCCACTTT
>TRBJ2-7|NA|NA|TRBV7-4
CASSLGGPPGYF
TGTGCCAGCAGCTTAGGAGGCCCGCCGGGGTACTTC
>TRBJ2-3|NA|NA|TRBV4-2
CASSPGSFGDTQYF
TGTGCCAGCAGCCCCGGGAGCTTCGGGGATACGCAGTATTTT
>TRBJ1-5|NA|NA|TRBV4-2
CASSQESGNQPQHF
TGTGCCAGCAGCCAAGAGTCCGGGAATCAGCCCCAGCATTTT
>TRBJ2-7|NA|NA|TRBV5-1
CASSLGQTASYEQYF
TGCGCCAGCAGCTTGGGACAGACTGCCTCCTACGAGCAGTACTTC
>TRBJ1-1|NA|NA|TRBV7-2
CASSLVRIMNTEAFF
TGTGCCAGCAGCTTAGTGAGGATCATGAACACTGAAGCTTTCTTT
>TRBJ1-1|NA|NA|TRBV10-1
CASSDRMNTEAFF
TGCGCCAGCAGTGACAGAATGAACACTGAAGCTTTCTTT
>TRBJ1-1|NA|NA|TRBV6-5
CASSYIRDMNTEAFF
TGTGCCAGCAGTTACATAAGGGACATGAACACTGAAGCTTTCTTT
>TRBJ2-1|NA|NA|TRBV19
CASSGGEQFF
TGTGCCAGTAGCGGGGGTGAGCAGTTCTTC
>TRBJ2-3|NA|NA|TRBV6-5
CASSHNGGSTDTQYF
TGTGCCAGCAGTCACAACGGAGGAAGCACAGATACGCAGTATTTT
>TRBJ1-2|NA|NA|TRBV6-5
CASSLTGYYGYTF
TGTGCCAGCAGTCTCACAGGATACTATGGCTACACCTTC
>TRBJ2-1|once|NA|TRBV27
CASSLTRAVAYNEQFF
TGTGCCAGCAGTCTGACTAGGGCAGTCGCCTACAATGAGCAGTTCTTC
>TRBJ2-7|NA|NA|TRBV9
CASSAGPTSQSYEQYF
TGTGCCAGCAGCGCCGGCCCGACTAGTCAGTCCTACGAGCAGTACTTC
>TRBJ1-3|NA|TRBD1|TRBV5-1
CASSRTGRDTIYF
TGCGCCAGCAGCCGGACAGGGCGGGACACCATATATTTT
>TRBJ1-5|NA|TRBD1|TRBV30
CAWSNRGNQPQHF
TGTGCCTGGAGTAACAGGGGTAATCAGCCCCAGCATTTT
>TRBJ2-7|NA|TRBD1|TRBV11-2
CASMPGTGGALEQYF
TGTGCCAGCATGCCCGGGACAGGGGGGGCCCTCGAGCAGTACTTC
>TRBJ2-2|NA|TRBD1|TRBV7-9
CASSPRQGAGELFF
TGTGCCAGCAGCCCCAGACAGGGGGCCGGGGAGCTGTTTTTT
>TRBJ2-1|NA|TRBD2|TRBV5-1
CASSLGLAGYNEQFF
TGCGCCAGCAGCTTGGGACTAGCCGGCTACAATGAGCAGTTCTTC
>TRBJ2-1|NA|NA|TRBV19
CASSISTVVFADEQFF
TGTGCCAGTAGTATATCCACTGTCGTTTTCGCCGATGAGCAGTTCTTC